This T cell receptor (beta chain) was identified during a study of T cell responses to AZD1222 COVID-19 vaccine. About the study: Timing groups of about 4 and about 12 weeks for second doses were pooled. Whole-study findings and limits: Baseline testing showed seropositivity in only six AZD1222 recipients.

Of note for this clone: Its antigen is still unknown.

Germline CDR1 reads MNHEY; CDR2 reads SVGAGI. This CDR3 spans 12 amino acids. V lost 2 bases to trimming and J lost 8 bases, with 9 bases between them. Clones were read by immunoSEQ multiplex PCR, and TCRdb kept only the in-frame ones, dropping some. The table shows 90,000 to 120,000 clones, with more than 90% occurring only once. Sequencing was performed on peripheral blood, taken on day 0 of AZD1222 vaccination. The rearrangement links TRBV6-5 to TRBJ1-2, with no clear D. The receptor was isolated from an adult in good health. In DNA form, the CDR3 reads TGTGCCAGCAGTTACGGGTCGGAAGGCTACACCTTC. Encoded protein: CASSYGSEGYTF.